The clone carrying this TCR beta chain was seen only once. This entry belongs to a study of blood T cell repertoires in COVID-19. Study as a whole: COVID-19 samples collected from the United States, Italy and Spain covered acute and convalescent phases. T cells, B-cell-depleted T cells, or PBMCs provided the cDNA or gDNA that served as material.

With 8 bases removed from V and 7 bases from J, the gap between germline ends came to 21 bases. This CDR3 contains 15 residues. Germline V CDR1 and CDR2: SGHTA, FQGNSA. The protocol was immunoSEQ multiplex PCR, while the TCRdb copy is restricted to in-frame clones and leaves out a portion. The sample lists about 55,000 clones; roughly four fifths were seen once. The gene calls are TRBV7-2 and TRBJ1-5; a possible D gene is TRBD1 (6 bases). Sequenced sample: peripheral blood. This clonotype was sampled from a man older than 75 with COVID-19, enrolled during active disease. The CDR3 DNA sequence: TGTGCCAGCGGGCAAGCAGGGGTTTACGGCCAGCCCCAGCATTTT. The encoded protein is CASGQAGVYGQPQHF.